The rows below give T cell receptor beta chains drawn from one sample of a study of blood T cell repertoires in COVID-19. Generated by immunoSEQ multiplex PCR, the TCRdb table keeps only in-frame clones and is missing some. The table shows roughly 200,000 clones, with about nine tenths occurring only once. The specimen was PBMCs or T cells enriched from blood (not recorded which). These receptors were obtained from a woman in her 30s with acute COVID-19. The CDR3 runs from the conserved cysteine through the conserved F or W. D genes are given only for firm matches. Expanded clones get a size class; other rows say once, few or many, or leave the size out.

NA,NA,TRBJ1-2,TRBV14,CASSQVSGIGYTF,TGTGCCAGCAGCCAAGTTTCCGGGATTGGCTACACCTTC
NA,TRBD1,TRBJ1-6,TRBV10-3,CAISGVRQGLGNSPLHF,TGTGCCATCAGTGGTGTGAGACAGGGCTTGGGGAATTCACCCCTCCACTTT
once,TRBD1,TRBJ2-1,TRBV5-4,CASSLPRIRGSNEQFF,TGTGCCAGCAGCTTGCCGCGTATCAGGGGGAGCAATGAGCAGTTCTTC
NA,NA,TRBJ1-5,TRBV6-1,CASSESQGYQPQHF,TGTGCCAGCAGTGAAAGTCAGGGCTATCAGCCCCAGCATTTT
NA,NA,TRBJ2-5,TRBV13,CASSLGRQETQYF,TGTGCCAGCAGCTTAGGCAGACAAGAGACCCAGTACTTC
few,NA,TRBJ1-1,TRBV7-6,CASSLAQAMNTEAFF,TGTGCCAGCAGCTTAGCCCAGGCGATGAACACTGAAGCTTTCTTT
NA,NA,TRBJ2-5,TRBV11-2,CASSQTRGAQETQYF,TGTGCCAGCAGCCAAACACGGGGGGCCCAAGAGACCCAGTACTTC
NA,TRBD1,TRBJ1-5,TRBV6-5,CASSSTGVVGNQPQHF,TGTGCCAGCAGTTCGACAGGGGTTGTGGGCAATCAGCCCCAGCATTTT
NA,NA,TRBJ2-6,TRBV7-9,CASSSETGANVLTF,TGTGCCAGCTCATCGGAGACTGGGGCCAACGTCCTGACTTTC
NA,TRBD2,TRBJ2-1,TRBV7-7,CASSPGLAGGWNEQFF,TGTGCCAGCAGCCCGGGACTAGCGGGGGGATGGAATGAGCAGTTCTTC
few,TRBD1,TRBJ1-6,TRBV7-6,CASSLVEGAKYNSPLHF,TGTGCCAGCAGCTTAGTCGAGGGGGCTAAGTATAATTCACCCCTCCACTTT
NA,NA,TRBJ2-1,TRBV5-1,CASTKQGTDEQFF,TGCGCCAGCACCAAACAGGGTACGGATGAGCAGTTCTTC
NA,NA,TRBJ1-3,TRBV13,CASSFGGAQGNTIYF,TGTGCCAGCAGCTTTGGGGGGGCGCAAGGAAACACCATATATTTT
NA,TRBD1,TRBJ2-5,TRBV14,CASSLVQGAGETQYF,TGTGCCAGCAGCCTCGTACAGGGGGCGGGCGAGACCCAGTACTTC
NA,NA,TRBJ2-2,TRBV5-4,CASSSWTANTGELFF,TGTGCCAGCAGCTCCTGGACAGCGAACACCGGGGAGCTGTTTTTT
NA,NA,TRBJ1-2,TRBV12-3/TRBV12-4,CASSDRNYGYTF,TGTGCCAGCAGCGACAGGAACTATGGCTACACCTTC
NA,TRBD1,TRBJ1-5,TRBV9,CASSTQGSNQPQHF,TGTGCCAGCAGCACACAGGGGAGCAATCAGCCCCAGCATTTT
NA,NA,TRBJ2-3,TRBV9,CASSASGTGGATSGGKDTQYF,TGTGCCAGCAGCGCCAGTGGGACAGGGGGCGCGACTAGCGGGGGGAAAGATACGCAGTATTTT
NA,NA,TRBJ2-4,TRBV3-1/TRBV3-2,CASSQGRRTGLNIQYF,TGTGCCAGCAGCCAAGGTCGTAGAACAGGGCTGAACATTCAGTACTTC
NA,TRBD1,TRBJ1-2,TRBV6-5,CASSMDRVSGYTF,TGTGCCAGCAGCATGGACAGGGTAAGCGGCTACACCTTC
NA,NA,TRBJ1-5,TRBV3-1/TRBV3-2,CASSQDNGYQPQHF,TGTGCCAGCAGCCAAGATAACGGTTATCAGCCCCAGCATTTT
NA,TRBD1,TRBJ1-5,TRBV18,CASSPGQENQPQHF,TGTGCCAGCTCACCGGGACAGGAAAATCAGCCCCAGCATTTT
NA,NA,TRBJ2-5,TRBV27,CASSISTESETQYF,TGTGCCAGCAGTATCTCGACAGAGTCCGAGACCCAGTACTTC
NA,TRBD1,TRBJ1-1,TRBV6-1,CASSEQGETEAFF,TGTGCCAGCAGTGAACAGGGGGAGACTGAAGCTTTCTTT
NA,TRBD1,TRBJ2-3,TRBV9,CASSVEDRGTDTQYF,TGTGCCAGCAGCGTAGAGGACAGGGGCACAGATACGCAGTATTTT
NA,TRBD1,TRBJ2-1,TRBV5-1,CASSLGDRVGNEQFF,TGCGCCAGCAGCTTGGGGGACAGGGTTGGCAATGAGCAGTTCTTC
NA,TRBD2,TRBJ2-3,TRBV7-2,CASSLKAAGLAGTPGTQYF,TGTGCCAGCAGCTTAAAGGCAGCGGGCCTAGCGGGAACCCCGGGTACGCAGTATTTT
once,NA,TRBJ1-2,TRBV27,CASSLGGRGGYTF,TGTGCCAGCAGTTTAGGCGGACGGGGTGGCTACACCTTC
NA,NA,TRBJ2-1,TRBV5-8,CASSFGRVSPSDEQFF,TGTGCCAGCAGCTTTGGCAGGGTAAGCCCTAGCGATGAGCAGTTCTTC
NA,TRBD1,TRBJ1-5,TRBV29-1,CSTNRGYSNQPQHF,TGCAGCACCAACAGGGGATATAGCAATCAGCCCCAGCATTTT
NA,NA,TRBJ2-5,TRBV5-1,CASSPWTEPQETQYF,TGCGCCAGCAGCCCTTGGACAGAACCCCAAGAGACCCAGTACTTC
once,NA,TRBJ1-5,TRBV10-2,CASSSGLRNQPQHF,TGCGCCAGCAGTTCAGGGCTCCGCAATCAGCCCCAGCATTTT